This TCR beta chain came from a study of monozygotic twins with inflammatory bowel disease. General observations from the study: IBD patients shared fewer clonotypes with other individuals than healthy twins, especially patients with disease activity signs. Lower TCRbeta diversity (inverse Simpson) was seen in IBD patients than in healthy co-twins.

This CDR3 is 14 amino acids long. Germline V gene data show CDR1 as SGHAT and CDR2 as FQDESV (reference sequence). No DNA is given; TCRdb re-called the 5' RACE reads and lists each CDR3 protein once. This repertoire includes approximately 400,000 distinct CDR3 sequences. Note on this clonotype: Its antigen remains unidentified.

Sequenced material: blood. This receptor was taken from a human donor with ulcerative colitis or Crohn's disease, or a healthy co-twin of an affected twin (not recorded which). The genes are TRBV11-1 and TRBJ2-1; the D call of TRBD1 rests on TCRdb alone, since no DNA is present to check it. CDR3 loop: CASSLDRQNNEQFF.